This record covers a single T cell receptor beta chain. These data are taken from a study of OX40 agonist ivuxolimab in advanced cancers. Study information: Melanoma, hepatocellular carcinoma, head and neck or renal cell cancer occurred in dose-escalation patients.

Method: immunoSEQ multiplex PCR; TCRdb's copy keeps in-frame clones and lacks some. This sample yields tens of thousands of clones, of which around 86% are seen a single time; roughly 27% belongs to the top ten. Germline CDR1 reads MNHEY; CDR2 reads SMNVEV (reference sequence). The V and J ends lost 3 bases and 8 bases respectively, with 4 bases between them. The CDR3 has 11 amino acids. The clonotype comes from an adult with an advanced solid tumor such as melanoma, head and neck, liver or kidney cancer. The sequenced sample was CD4+ or CD8+ T cells sorted from blood, obtained in a trial of the OX40 agonist ivuxolimab. The chain combines TRBV27 with TRBJ1-4, with unresolved D. The CDR3 is CASSFGEKLFF. For the CDR3, the DNA is TGTGCCAGCAGTTTTGGAGAAAAACTGTTTTTT.